A single sample gave rise to the 8 T cell receptor beta chains below, sequenced in a study of shared clonotypes between healthy human individuals. The repertoire was sequenced with immunoSEQ multiplex PCR; TCRdb's copy has only in-frame clones and lacks some. The sample lists millions of clones, around 90% seen once, with over 0.12% in the top ten. The sequenced sample was naive CD4+ T cells sorted from blood. Regarding subset: CD45RA+ positively selected. The receptors were sampled from a man between 18 and 35 years old in good health.

The CDR3 bases are TGTGCCAGCAGCCCAGGGGGCGCAAATGCCTACGAGCAGTACTTC. This translates into CASSPGGANAYEQYF. V and J are TRBV7-3 and TRBJ2-7, with 8 bases matching TRBD1. Germline V gives CDR1 SGHTA, CDR2 FQGTGA. With V trimmed by 5 bases and J by 2 bases, 8 bases remained unmatched. This CDR3 spans 15 amino acids.

The DNA of the CDR3 is TGTGCCAGCAGCCCTCAAGGGGGGGCCTACGAGCAGTACTTC. The encoded protein is CASSPQGGAYEQYF. The rearrangement links TRBV6-6 to TRBJ2-7; D may be TRBD2 (7 bases). CDR1 MNHNY and CDR2 SVGAGI come from the germline V gene (reference sequence). V was pared by 6 bases and J by 2 bases, with 14 bases between. The CDR3 totals 14 residues.

This clone was seen once. The rearrangement joins TRBV10-3 to TRBJ2-7, with D hard to call. Trimming took off 4 bases at V and 2 bases at J, with 15 bases between the two ends. Germline V lookup: CDR1 ENHRY, CDR2 SYGVKD. The CDR3 sequence is 15 residues long. CDR3 nucleotides: TGTGCCATCAGTGCTAAGGGCCAGAACGCCTACGAGCAGTACTTC. This sequence encodes CAISAKGQNAYEQYF.

The rearrangement joins TRBV30 to TRBJ2-2; 8 bases match TRBD1. This CDR3 has 17 residues. Germline assignment: CDR1 GTSNPN and CDR2 SVGIG (reference sequence). After removal of 0 bases from V and 5 bases from J, the junction contained 11 bases not matched to a gene. The CDR3 DNA is TGTGCCTGGAGTGTACTCCGGGCAGGGGGCATTACCGGGGAGCTGTTTTTT. Translated: CAWSVLRAGGITGELFF.

V gene TRBV2 combines with J gene TRBJ2-1; 7 bases are shared with TRBD2. The germline gives CDR1 SNHLY, CDR2 FYNNEI. This CDR3 spans 14 amino acids. V lost 7 bases to trimming and J lost 2 bases; unmatched junction nucleotides: 5. CDR3 nucleotides: TGTGCCAGCATGGGGACTATTACCTACAATGAGCAGTTCTTC. This encodes CASMGTITYNEQFF. Variable domain in full (rest from reference TRBV2 and TRBJ2-1): EPEVTQTPSHQVTQMGQEVILRCVPISNHLYFYWYRQILGQKVEFLVSFYNNEISEKSEIFDDQFSVERPDGSNFTLKIRSTKLEDSAMYFCASMGTITYNEQFFGPGTRLTVL.

V is TRBV5-5 and J is TRBJ2-7, with 11 bases lining up with TRBD1. After removal of 7 bases from V and 1 base from J, the junction contained 13 bases not matched to a gene. The CDR3 runs to 17 residues. Germline CDR1 and CDR2: SGHKS and YYEKEE (reference sequence). The CDR3 DNA is TGTGCCAGCGCGCCCGGACAGGGGGCGACATGGTCCTACGAGCAGTACTTC. Residues: CASAPGQGATWSYEQYF.

In regard to this clone: The identical CDR3 is also encoded by other nucleotide sequences in the sample. V gene TRBV5-1 combines with J gene TRBJ2-7; perhaps TRBD1 as D (6 bases). The CDR3 length is 14 residues. V dropped 2 bases and J dropped 1 base, with 10 bases sitting between them. The germline gives CDR1 SGHRS, CDR2 YFSETQ. The CDR3 DNA reads TGCGCCAGCAGCTTAGGGGGAACATCCTACGAGCAGTACTTC. This gives the protein CASSLGGTSYEQYF.

The chain combines TRBV15 with TRBJ2-7, with 9 nucleotides matching TRBD1. The trim removed 1 base at V and 4 bases at J, leaving 2 bases unmatched. The germline V gene encodes CDR1 LNHNV and CDR2 YYDKDF (reference sequence). The CDR3 runs 14 residues. The CDR3 spells CATSRGDREYEQYF. The CDR3 DNA sequence: TGTGCCACCAGCAGAGGGGACAGGGAATACGAGCAGTACTTC.